This T cell receptor (beta chain) was documented in a study of T cell responses to AZD1222 COVID-19 vaccine (dated by TCRdb to about 2021). Background for the entire study: AZD1222 recipients given second doses at about 4 weeks or at about 12 weeks were pooled, since spike-specific TCR depth and breadth were not found to differ between the two schedules. TCR sequencing was performed for roughly 250 trial participants, of whom roughly 200 were given two doses of AZD1222 and around 25 were given two doses of MenACWY control vaccine. Trial participants were enrolled into age subgroups of 18-55, 56-69 and 70-plus years, which contained around 150, 29 and 61 TCR-sequenced participants, respectively. The paper's findings and limits, for the study overall: Conclusions about previously exposed vaccinees were limited because only a handful of AZD1222 recipients were SARS-CoV-2 seropositive at baseline. The 56-69-year group was small, and its depth increase did not reach significance, likely because of low power. Because no day 14 peak-response samples were available, repertoires were characterized only after the peak T cell response. After two AZD1222 doses, spike-specific TCR breadth and depth were significantly higher than at day 0 and than in MenACWY recipients. Participants were mostly white British, with more females than males. The authors suggested clonal diversity may have been underestimated. Epitopes outside the regions mutated in the B.1.351 and B.1.1.7 variants were reportedly recognized by nearly half of the unique spike-specific TCRs. Vaccine-associated CD4 TCRs spanned the whole spike protein, with dominant responses in regions 160-218 and 743-854.

The time point label, read with the paper, signifies: baseline before first vaccination. The vaccinee samples were drawn from two UK trials, COV001 and COV002, one of which was a single-blind randomized controlled phase 2/3 trial testing AZD1222 (ChAdOx1 nCoV-19) in healthy adults. For TCRbeta chain sequencing, PBMC samples were collected from trial participants at day 0 and at day 28 after the second dose. The CDR3 regions of human TCRbeta chains were subjected to immunosequencing. In the original analysis: Repertoire TCRs were checked for matches against a reference library of SARS-CoV-2-specific TCRs that had been generated using the MIRA antigen-specificity platform. Breadth meant the fraction of unique TCRs that were SARS-CoV-2-associated, whereas depth meant the fraction of total T cells that were SARS-CoV-2-associated. Each spike-specific TCR was assigned to its reactive spike region and to a CD4 or CD8 class using the MIRA data. Log10-transformed breadth and depth values were compared by one-way ANOVA with Sidak's multiple comparisons tests. Not all clones reach the TCRdb copy of this immuneACCESS table, which keeps in-frame sequences only. Checked studies attribute under half of the gap to unresolved V genes and leave the rest unexplained. V and J calls plus clone size are reproduced from that table; the DNA served to infer D and trimming. The sample has some 150,000 clones on record, about nine tenths of them singletons. The ten biggest clones cover less than 3.5% of the sample.

Note on this clone: It lacks a known antigen. Per-base qualities were not stored, and no clone one base away is much larger.

From the cysteine up to the phenylalanine, the CDR3 has a length of 11 residues. The DNA shown is the 33-base CDR3, in frame from base 1. CDR1 and CDR2 are drawn from the germline V gene: MDHEN, SYDVKM. V is reduced by 5 bases and J by 3 bases, leaving a spacing of 5 bases between them. The sample here was peripheral blood, taken on day 0 of AZD1222 vaccination. The sequence came from an adult in good health. The sequence joins TRBV28 to TRBJ2-7, with an unclear D gene assignment. Here is the DNA: TGTGCCAGCAGTATTGACTACGAGCAGTACTTC. This yields the protein CASSIDYEQYF.